This T cell receptor beta chain was captured by sequencing in a study of T cells expressing NK-cell markers. Across the whole study: CD3+CD56+NKG2C+, CD3+CD56+NKG2C- and CD3+CD56-NKG2C+ T cells, once sorted, supplied the TCR beta repertoires. Eight donors were sequenced, of whom seven were HCMV-seropositive, while the remaining one was HCMV-seronegative. Study results and caveats: In about 6 donors, dominant NKG2C+ clonotypes were roughly 1.0-8% of CD8+ T cells.

Making the TCR beta cDNA relied on 5'RACE template switching with UMIs. Using the 5' RACE reads, TCRdb records one entry per CDR3 protein without DNA. The table lists some 460,000 distinct CDR3 sequences. Concerning this clonotype: Its target is not known.

Germline V lookup: CDR1 LGHDT, CDR2 YNNKEL (reference sequence). The CDR3 is 16 residues long. Sequencing was performed on blood T cells: a sorted CD56 or NKG2C T cell subset, CD4+ or CD8+ T cells, or bulk PBMC T cells (not recorded which). The chain joins TRBV3-1 to TRBJ2-5; absent DNA, TCRdb's TRBD2 call cannot be checked. This TCR came from a woman aged 50 to 65 in good health. This CDR3 reads CASRATSGSPRETQYF.